This paragraph reports one T cell receptor beta chain. This specimen comes from a study of blood T cell repertoires in COVID-19. Whole-study context: Acute-phase and convalescent COVID-19 samples originated in the United States, Italy and Spain.

Some clones are missing from TCRdb's copy, which holds only in-frame ones; the method was immunoSEQ multiplex PCR. This sample yields 350,000 to 400,000 clones, of which 85% to 90% are seen a single time; less than 1.2% belongs to the top ten. The V end was cut by 0 bases, the J end by 0 bases, with 6 bases between. The CDR3 consists of 16 residues. Germline-derived CDR1 and CDR2 are LGHNA and YSLEER. V gene TRBV4-3 combines with J gene TRBJ2-6, with D uncertain. Sequencing used PBMCs or T cells enriched from blood (not recorded which). The sequence was obtained from a man younger than 35 who had recovered from COVID-19. The CDR3 region is CASSQDPFSGANVLTF. The DNA for the CDR3 is TGCGCCAGCAGCCAAGATCCTTTCTCTGGGGCCAACGTCCTGACTTTC.